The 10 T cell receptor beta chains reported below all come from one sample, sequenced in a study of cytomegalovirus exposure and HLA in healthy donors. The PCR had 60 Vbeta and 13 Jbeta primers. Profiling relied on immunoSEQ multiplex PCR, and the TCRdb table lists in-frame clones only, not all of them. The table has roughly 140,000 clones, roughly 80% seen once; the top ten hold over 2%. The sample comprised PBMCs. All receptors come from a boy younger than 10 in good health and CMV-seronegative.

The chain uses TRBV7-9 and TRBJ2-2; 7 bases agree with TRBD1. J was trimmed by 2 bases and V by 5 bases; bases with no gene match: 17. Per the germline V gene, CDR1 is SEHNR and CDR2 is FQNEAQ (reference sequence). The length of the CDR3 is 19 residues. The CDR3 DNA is TGTGCCAGCAGCCCGAACTTGGGACAGCGTACACCTAACACCGGGGAGCTGTTTTTT. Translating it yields CASSPNLGQRTPNTGELFF.

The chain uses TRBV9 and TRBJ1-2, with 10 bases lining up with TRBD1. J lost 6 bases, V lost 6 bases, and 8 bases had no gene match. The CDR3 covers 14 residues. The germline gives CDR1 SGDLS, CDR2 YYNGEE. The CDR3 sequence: CASTQGQGQNGYTF. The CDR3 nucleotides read TGTGCCAGCACCCAGGGACAGGGGCAAAATGGCTACACCTTC.

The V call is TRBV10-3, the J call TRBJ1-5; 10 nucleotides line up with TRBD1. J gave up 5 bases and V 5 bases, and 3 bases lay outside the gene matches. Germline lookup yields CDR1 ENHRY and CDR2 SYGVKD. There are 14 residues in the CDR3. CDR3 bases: TGTGCCATCAGTATGGACAGGGGGGATCAGCCCCAGCATTTT. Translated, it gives CAISMDRGDQPQHF.

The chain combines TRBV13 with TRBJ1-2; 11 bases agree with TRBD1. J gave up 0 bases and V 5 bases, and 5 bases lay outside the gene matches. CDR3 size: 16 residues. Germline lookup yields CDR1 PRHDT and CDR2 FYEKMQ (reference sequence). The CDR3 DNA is TGTGCCAGCAGCCGGTTGGGACAGGGGGCTAACTATGGCTACACCTTC. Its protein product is CASSRLGQGANYGYTF.

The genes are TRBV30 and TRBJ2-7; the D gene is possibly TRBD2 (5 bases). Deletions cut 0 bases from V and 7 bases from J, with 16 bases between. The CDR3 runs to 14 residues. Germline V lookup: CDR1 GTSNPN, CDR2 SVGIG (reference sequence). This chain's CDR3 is CAWSVLRRSGEQYF. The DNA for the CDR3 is TGTGCCTGGAGTGTTCTCCGACGTTCGGGGGAGCAGTACTTC.

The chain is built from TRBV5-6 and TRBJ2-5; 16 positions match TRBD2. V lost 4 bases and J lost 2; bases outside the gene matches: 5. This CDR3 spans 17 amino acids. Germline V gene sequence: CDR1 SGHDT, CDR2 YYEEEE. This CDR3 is CASSKGLAGGSQETQYF. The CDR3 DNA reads TGTGCCAGCAGCAAGGGACTAGCGGGGGGGTCTCAAGAGACCCAGTACTTC.

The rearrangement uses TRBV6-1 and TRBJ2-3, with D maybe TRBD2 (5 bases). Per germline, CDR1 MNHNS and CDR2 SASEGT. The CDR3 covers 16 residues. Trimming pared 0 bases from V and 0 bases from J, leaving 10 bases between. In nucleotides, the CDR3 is TGTGCCAGCAGTGAAGCCTGGAGCGGTAGCACAGATACGCAGTATTTT. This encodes CASSEAWSGSTDTQYF.

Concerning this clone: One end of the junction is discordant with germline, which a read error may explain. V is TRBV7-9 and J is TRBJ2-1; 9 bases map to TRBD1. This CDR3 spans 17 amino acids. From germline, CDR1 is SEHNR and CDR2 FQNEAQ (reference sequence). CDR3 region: CSSRHKDHGTGYNEQFF. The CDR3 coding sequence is TGTTCCAGCAGACATAAAGACCACGGGACAGGGTACAATGAGCAGTTCTTC.

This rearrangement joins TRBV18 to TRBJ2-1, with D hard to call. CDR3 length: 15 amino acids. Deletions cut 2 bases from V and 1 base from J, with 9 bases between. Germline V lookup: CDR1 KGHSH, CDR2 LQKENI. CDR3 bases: TGTGCCAGCTCACCAGGGCTATTTTCCTACAATGAGCAGTTCTTC. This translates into CASSPGLFSYNEQFF.

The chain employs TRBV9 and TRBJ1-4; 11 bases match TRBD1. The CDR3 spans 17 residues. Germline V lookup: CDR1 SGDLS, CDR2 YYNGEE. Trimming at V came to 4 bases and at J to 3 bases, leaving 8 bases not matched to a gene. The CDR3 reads CASSPRDRGRSNEKLFF. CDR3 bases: TGTGCCAGCAGCCCCAGGGACAGGGGGAGATCTAATGAAAAACTGTTTTTT.